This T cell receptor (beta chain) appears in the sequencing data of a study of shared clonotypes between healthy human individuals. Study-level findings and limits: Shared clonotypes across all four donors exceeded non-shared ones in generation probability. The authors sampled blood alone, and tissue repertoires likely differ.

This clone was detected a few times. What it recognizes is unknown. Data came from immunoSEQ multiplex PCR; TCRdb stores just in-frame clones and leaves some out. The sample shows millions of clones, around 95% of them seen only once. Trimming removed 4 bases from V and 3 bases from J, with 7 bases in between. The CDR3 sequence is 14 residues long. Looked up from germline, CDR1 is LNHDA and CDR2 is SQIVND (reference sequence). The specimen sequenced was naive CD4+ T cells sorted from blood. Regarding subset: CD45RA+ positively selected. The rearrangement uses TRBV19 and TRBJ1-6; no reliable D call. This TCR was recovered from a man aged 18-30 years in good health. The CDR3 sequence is CASSTLSYNSPLHF. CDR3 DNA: TGTGCCAGTAGTACCCTGAGCTATAATTCACCCCTCCACTTT.